These 22 T cell receptor beta chains were sequenced from one sample in a study of blood T cells in healthy people across ages. Together with a sample-barcoded 5' primer, a J-beta primer mix was included in a second PCR lasting about 6 to 11 cycles. MiXCR, applied by TCRdb to the 5' RACE reads, yields one record per CDR3 protein. The sample comprises around 700,000 distinct CDR3 sequences, 20% to 25% of which are singletons, and under 9.5% rests with the top ten. These data were likewise used in another study, on T cells of mothers and their children.

Sequenced: blood. These receptors came from a boy aged 5 to 17 in good health.

The chain couples TRBV28 to TRBJ2-4; D may be TRBD1 (5 bases). The ends were cut back, 5 bases at V and 0 bases at J, with 11 bases in the middle. CDR1 and CDR2 (germline): MDHEN, SYDVKM. The CDR3 covers 15 residues. The CDR3 sequence: CASSLVREAKNIQYF. The CDR3 bases are TGTGCCAGCAGTCTCGTCAGGGAAGCCAAAAACATTCAGTACTTC.

CDR3 residues: CASSQDRAGLSHEQFF. The CDR3 bases are TGTGCCAGCAGCCAAGATCGGGCGGGGCTGAGCCATGAGCAGTTCTTC. The chain uses TRBV3-1 and TRBJ2-5; perhaps TRBD2 as D (6 bases). The J call may be wrong; the DNA end is better matched by TRBJ2-1. CDR3 length equals 16 residues. Germline CDR1 reads LGHDT; CDR2 reads YNNKEL (reference sequence).

The chain uses TRBV7-9 and TRBJ1-3; 8 nucleotides align to TRBD1. CDR3 size: 15 residues. Germline CDR1 SEHNR, CDR2 FQNEAQ (reference sequence). Trimming took 2 bases from V and 2 from J; bases not matched to a gene: 2. The CDR3 DNA is TGTGCCAGCAGCTTACAGGGGGCAGCTGGAAACACCATATATTTT. Its protein product is CASSLQGAAGNTIYF.

The chain couples TRBV3-1 to TRBJ2-4; tentative D call: TRBD2 (6 bases). CDR3 length equals 22 residues. CDR1 and CDR2 (germline): LGHDT, YNNKEL (reference sequence). V was trimmed by 8 bases and J by 0 bases, leaving 35 bases between them. The CDR3: CASDAPRPTSLGLKLAKNIQYF. CDR3 coding DNA: TGTGCCAGCGACGCTCCACGCCCTACTTCCCTGGGACTTAAATTAGCCAAAAACATTCAGTACTTC.

V usage is TRBV11-2 and J usage is TRBJ2-5; no clear D gene. The end of the DNA fits TRBJ2-7 better, so the J call may be wrong. The CDR3 consists of 14 residues. Germline V gene lookup returns CDR1 SGHAT and CDR2 FQNNGV. The DNA for the CDR3 is TGTGCCAGCAGCTTCGGTAGGGTTTCCTACGAGCAGTACTTC. It yields the protein CASSFGRVSYEQYF.

For this clonotype: This CDR3 fails to terminate in the conserved phenylalanine or tryptophan, so it likely reflects a read error. The rearrangement links TRBV20-1 to TRBJ2-7, with TRBD2 matching 8 bases. CDR1 is DFQATT, CDR2 SNEGSKA, per germline (reference sequence). The CDR3 is made up of 11 amino acids. V dropped 7 bases and J dropped 3; count of bases not matched to a gene: 2. Here the CDR3 reads CSVREVYEQYL. The CDR3 region has the DNA TGCAGTGTGCGGGAGGTCTACGAGCAGTACCTC.

This clonotype has just a few counts. The J gene is TRBJ1-1, the V gene TRBV7-9, with D unclear. This CDR3 has 17 residues. CDR1 is SEHNR, CDR2 FQNEAQ, per germline (reference sequence). V was cut by 5 bases and J by 1 base, with 20 bases left in between. CDR3 bases: TGTGCCAGCAGCCAATCACTGCTGAGGGCGGAGAACACTGAAGCTTTCTTT. It translates to CASSQSLLRAENTEAFF.

This clonotype was seen a few times. The chain has TRBV12-3 or TRBV12-4 and TRBJ2-7, with D unresolved. This CDR3 is 15 amino acids long. V was shortened by 5 bases and J by 5 bases, with 19 bases between the two germline ends. CDR3 region: CASSPEIRTYDEQYF. CDR3 in DNA: TGTGCCAGCAGTCCCGAAATAAGGACGTACGACGAGCAGTACTTC.

In this sample, this clonotype turned up many times. The rearrangement joins TRBV7-2 to TRBJ2-1; no firm D call. Trimming took off 5 bases at V and 4 bases at J, with 9 bases between the two ends. Germline lookup yields CDR1 SGHTA and CDR2 FQGNSA. There are 13 residues in the CDR3. The CDR3 is CASSASSYNEQFF. The DNA of the CDR3 is TGTGCCAGCAGCGCCTCTAGTTACAATGAGCAGTTCTTC.

This chain connects TRBV2 to TRBJ2-3; 13 bases fit TRBD2. The V gene's germline CDR1 is SNHLY and CDR2 FYNNEI. This CDR3 is 17 amino acids long. V shed 6 bases and J 2 bases; nucleotides not matched to a gene: 8. This chain's CDR3 is CASRLGLAGAATDTQYF. In DNA, the CDR3 is TGTGCCAGCAGACTTGGACTAGCGGGGGCAGCCACAGATACGCAGTATTTT. The variable domain in full, completed from reference TRBV2 and TRBJ2-3, reads EPEVTQTPSHQVTQMGQEVILRCVPISNHLYFYWYRQILGQKVEFLVSFYNNEISEKSEIFDDQFSVERPDGSNFTLKIRSTKLEDSAMYFCASRLGLAGAATDTQYFGPGTRLTVL.

This clonotype was seen a few times. V usage is TRBV28 and J usage is TRBJ1-2, with D perhaps TRBD1 (5 bases). The CDR3 has 15 amino acids. Germline-derived CDR1 and CDR2 are MDHEN and SYDVKM. Trimming left V 7 bases short and J 4 bases short, with 19 bases between. The CDR3 bases are TGTGCCAGCACCGGGAACCGGGACGGAATCTATGGCTACACCTTC. Its protein is CASTGNRDGIYGYTF.

The chain joins TRBV3-1 to TRBJ2-2; TRBD2 matches 12 bases. Germline CDR1 and CDR2: LGHDT and YNNKEL (reference sequence). Trimming took 4 bases from V and 4 from J; bases not matched to a gene: 10. This CDR3 comprises 18 residues. This CDR3 reads CASSLGLAGGGSTGELFF. The CDR3 region has the DNA TGTGCCAGCAGCCTCGGGCTAGCGGGAGGGGGAAGCACCGGGGAGCTGTTTTTT.

The chain employs TRBV28 and TRBJ2-1, with D uncertain. Per the germline V gene, CDR1 is MDHEN and CDR2 is SYDVKM. The CDR3 is made up of 11 amino acids. V lost 3 bases to trimming and J lost 8 bases, with 5 bases between them. Here the CDR3 DNA reads TGTGCCAGCAGTTTTGAGGATGAGCAGTTCTTC. This translates into CASSFEDEQFF.

There are a few counts of this clonotype. The chain uses TRBV4-1 and TRBJ2-5, with 8 bases aligning to TRBD2. The J call is doubtful: the DNA matches TRBJ2-1 better. CDR1 MGHRA and CDR2 YSYEKL come from the germline V gene. The CDR3 spans 11 residues. The CDR3 sequence is CASSLGGAQFF. The CDR3 nucleotides read TGCGCCAGCAGCCTCGGGGGGGCCCAGTTCTTC.

The chain joins TRBV29-1 to TRBJ2-3; perhaps TRBD2 as D (5 bases). This CDR3 region has 14 residues. Trimming shortened V by 4 bases and J by 2 bases, and 13 bases separated the two germline ends. Germline-derived CDR1 and CDR2 are SQVTM and ANQGSEA. CDR3 protein: CSVVVRGFTDTQYF. The CDR3 coding sequence is TGCAGCGTTGTAGTTCGAGGGTTCACAGATACGCAGTATTTT.

This clonotype has only a few counts. The junction and the germline gene differ at one end; a read error may be behind it. The chain combines TRBV19 with TRBJ2-1; 11 bases fit TRBD2. Germline CDR1 LNHDA, CDR2 SQIVND (reference sequence). The length of the CDR3 is 14 residues. The CDR3 nucleotides read TGTGACAGTAGACTAGCGGGAAACTCGGATGAGCAGTTCTTC. It encodes CDSRLAGNSDEQFF.

This chain uses TRBV20-1 with TRBJ2-5; possibly TRBD2 for D (5 bases). Germline CDR1 reads DFQATT; CDR2 reads SNEGSKA (reference sequence). V was shortened by 1 base and J by 9 bases, with 15 bases between the two germline ends. The CDR3 consists of 13 residues. CDR3 nucleotide sequence: TGCAGTGCTAGAGTCCCCGTATCGGAGGCCCAGTACTTC. Translation: CSARVPVSEAQYF.

The V call is TRBV18, the J call TRBJ2-2, with TRBD1 as a possible D gene (6 bases). CDR1 is KGHSH and CDR2 is LQKENI in the germline V gene. CDR3 length equals 15 residues. V lost 2 bases and J lost 5, with 12 bases in between. CDR3 residues: CASSPGQGPTGELFF. CDR3 nucleotide sequence: TGTGCCAGCTCACCAGGCCAGGGGCCGACCGGGGAGCTGTTTTTT.

The chain links TRBV29-1 to TRBJ2-5, with 8 bases aligning to TRBD1. Germline loops: CDR1 SQVTM, CDR2 ANQGSEA. The V segment lost 3 bases and the J segment 5 bases; nucleotides outside the gene matches: 5. There are 13 residues in the CDR3. Written as DNA, the CDR3 is TGCAGCGTTGATGGAGGGGACAGGGAGACCCAGTACTTC. Amino acids: CSVDGGDRETQYF.

The rearrangement links TRBV6-2 or TRBV6-3 to TRBJ2-3; no definite D call. Trimming stripped 0 bases from V and 3 bases from J, with 13 bases between. The CDR3 is made up of 16 amino acids. Germline lookup yields CDR1 MNHEY and CDR2 SVGEGT. CDR3 in DNA: TGTGCCAGCAGTTACTCGAACCTGGATTTTACAGATACGCAGTATTTT. It specifies CASSYSNLDFTDTQYF.

The chain has TRBV29-1 and TRBJ2-5; TRBD2 matches 8 bases. CDR1 is SQVTM, CDR2 ANQGSEA, per germline. J lost 4 bases, V lost 0 bases, and 13 bases had no gene match. The CDR3 has 17 residues. The CDR3 sequence is CSVEEVTGLGVGETQYF. The CDR3 DNA is TGCAGCGTTGAAGAAGTAACGGGACTAGGGGTAGGAGAGACCCAGTACTTC.

This clonotype was observed a few times. This chain connects TRBV5-1 to TRBJ1-1; no definite D call. From germline, CDR1 is SGHRS and CDR2 YFSETQ. Between the trimmed V and J ends, which lost 0 bases and 0 bases, there was a span of 9 bases. This CDR3 is built from 15 residues. The CDR3 protein is CASSLESRLNTEAFF. The CDR3 DNA sequence: TGCGCCAGCAGCTTGGAATCCAGGCTGAACACTGAAGCTTTCTTT.